The next 16 T cell receptor beta chains were all read from a single sample in a study of shared clonotypes between healthy human individuals. Profiling relied on immunoSEQ multiplex PCR, and the TCRdb table lists in-frame clones only, not all of them. This sample has roughly 520,000 clones, with about 96% found just once. Source material: naive CD4+ T cells sorted from blood. Subset meaning: CD45RA+ positively selected. These receptors were obtained from a woman in her twenties or thirties in good health.

The CDR3 DNA reads TGTGCCAGCACCCGGCAAGCCTCCGTTTCTAATGAAAAACTGTTTTTT. It is translated as CASTRQASVSNEKLFF. The rearrangement uses TRBV7-9 and TRBJ1-4; D not resolved. The CDR3 is 16 amino acids. Germline V gene sequence: CDR1 SEHNR, CDR2 FQNEAQ (reference sequence). V shed 7 bases and J shed 3 bases, with 18 bases lying between them. Together with reference TRBV7-9 and TRBJ1-4, the CDR3 gives the full variable domain: DTGVSQNPRHKITKRGQNVTFRCDPISEHNRLYWYRQTLGQGPEFLTYFQNEAQLEKSRLLSDRFSAERPKGSFSTLEIQRTEQGDSAMYLCASTRQASVSNEKLFFGSGTQLSVL.

In this sample, this clone turned up once. Distinct nucleotide sequences in the sample also encode this CDR3. This chain links TRBV30 with TRBJ1-1, with D possibly matching TRBD1 (5 bases). The germline gives CDR1 GTSNPN, CDR2 SVGIG (reference sequence). Trimming shortened V by 0 bases and J by 3 bases, and 8 bases separated the two germline ends. This CDR3 is built from 13 residues. The CDR3 coding sequence is TGTGCCTGGAGTGTACTGGGGGACACTGAAGCTTTCTTT. Translation gives CAWSVLGDTEAFF.

The gene calls are TRBV28 and TRBJ2-3; D might be TRBD1 or TRBD2, each matching 5 bases. Germline V gene sequence: CDR1 MDHEN, CDR2 SYDVKM. Trimming removed 5 bases at V and 9 bases at J, with 21 bases between. CDR3 length equals 15 residues. The CDR3 nucleotides are TGTGCCAGCAGTCCTCAACTAGGGGTTCATCGCACGCAGTATTTT. This encodes CASSPQLGVHRTQYF. Supplemented by reference TRBV28 and TRBJ2-3, the full variable domain reads DVKVTQSSRYLVKRTGEKVFLECVQDMDHENMFWYRQDPGLGLRLIYFSYDVKMKEKGDIPEGYSVSREKKERFSLILESASTNQTSMYLCASSPQLGVHRTQYFGPGTRLTVL.

About this clone itself: Within the sample, other DNA sequences also encode this same CDR3. The J gene is TRBJ1-5, the V gene TRBV10-3; 8 nucleotides align to TRBD1. CDR3 length: 14 amino acids. J gave up 1 base and V 9 bases, and 5 bases lay outside the gene matches. Germline V gives CDR1 ENHRY, CDR2 SYGVKD. In DNA, the CDR3 is TGTGCCATTTCCGGACAGGGCAGCAATCAGCCCCAGCATTTT. Translating it yields CAISGQGSNQPQHF.

This chain links TRBV5-4 with TRBJ2-1; D gene ambiguous. This CDR3 comprises 15 residues. The V end was cut by 1 base, the J end by 7 bases, with 15 bases between. Per the germline V gene, CDR1 is SGHNT and CDR2 is YYREEE (reference sequence). The CDR3 sequence is CASSLSLGLTNEQFF. Here the CDR3 DNA reads TGTGCCAGCAGCTTGAGTTTGGGCTTGACGAATGAGCAGTTCTTC.

This rearrangement joins TRBV9 to TRBJ2-3; the D gene is possibly TRBD2 (5 bases). V lost 4 bases and J lost 3, with 9 bases in between. From germline, CDR1 is SGDLS and CDR2 YYNGEE. The CDR3 consists of 13 residues. CDR3 protein: CASSPRVTDTQYF. DNA for the CDR3: TGTGCCAGCAGCCCGCGGGTTACAGATACGCAGTATTTT.

The chain recombines TRBV7-2 with TRBJ2-3; D gene uncertain. The CDR3 is 14 amino acids. The germline V gene encodes CDR1 SGHTA and CDR2 FQGNSA. Trimming left V 1 base short and J 3 bases short, with 8 bases between. The CDR3 protein is CASSLVSATDTQYF. DNA of the CDR3: TGTGCCAGCAGCTTAGTTAGTGCGACAGATACGCAGTATTTT.

V usage is TRBV5-6 and J usage is TRBJ1-4, with 7 bases matching TRBD1. The CDR3 loop spans 14 amino acids. The V gene's germline CDR1 is SGHDT and CDR2 YYEEEE. Germline trimming cut 6 bases from V and 3 bases from J; bases unmatched to any gene: 5. CDR3 protein: CASTRQGANEKLFF. In nucleotides, the CDR3 is TGTGCCAGCACCAGACAGGGTGCTAATGAAAAACTGTTTTTT.

The chain is built from TRBV28 and TRBJ2-5; the D gene is possibly TRBD1 (6 bases). The J call may not be correct, given that the DNA end is closer to TRBJ2-7. Germline V gene sequence: CDR1 MDHEN, CDR2 SYDVKM. This CDR3 is built from 15 residues. The CDR3, as DNA: TGTGCCAGCAGTCGCTGGGACACCTTCTCCTACGAGCAGTACTTC. Translation: CASSRWDTFSYEQYF.

This chain uses TRBV27 with TRBJ2-2; TRBD2 matches 8 bases. Germline-derived CDR1 and CDR2 are MNHEY and SMNVEV (reference sequence). The CDR3 extends over 16 amino acids. J was trimmed by 5 bases and V by 2 bases; bases with no gene match: 7. The CDR3 loop is CASSLKSSGLTGELFF. The CDR3 DNA sequence: TGTGCCAGCAGTTTAAAGTCTAGCGGGTTAACCGGGGAGCTGTTTTTT.

The chain is built from TRBV28 and TRBJ2-2, with 7 bases aligning to TRBD1. Germline values: CDR1 MDHEN, CDR2 SYDVKM. The V gene end was trimmed by 5 bases and the J gene end by 3 bases; junction bases not matched to a gene: 3. The CDR3 loop spans 14 amino acids. CDR3 protein: CASSRDRYTGELFF. In DNA form, the CDR3 reads TGTGCCAGCAGTAGGGACAGATACACCGGGGAGCTGTTTTTT.

V and J are TRBV10-2 and TRBJ2-7; D possibly corresponds to TRBD1 (7 bases). Germline V gene lookup returns CDR1 WSHSY and CDR2 SAAADI. The CDR3 contains 14 residues. V shed 6 bases and J shed 2 bases, with 14 bases lying between them. CDR3: CASRGGQTTYEQYF. CDR3 DNA sequence: TGCGCCAGCAGGGGGGGACAGACCACCTACGAGCAGTACTTC.

The genes are TRBV28 and TRBJ2-1, with 11 bases matching TRBD2. From germline, CDR1 is MDHEN and CDR2 SYDVKM. CDR3 length: 17 amino acids. J gave up 7 bases and V 1 base, and 9 bases lay outside the gene matches. The CDR3 DNA reads as TGTGCCAGCAGTTTATTCACTAGCGGGAGCGGTAGGAATGAGCAGTTCTTC. Translated, it gives CASSLFTSGSGRNEQFF.

V gene TRBV23-1 combines with J gene TRBJ1-5; 7 nucleotides line up with TRBD1. TRBV23-1 is an open reading frame whose function is uncertain. This CDR3 region has 17 residues. V shed 3 bases, J shed 3 bases, and the junction held 11 bases outside the gene matches. CDR3 loop: CASSHPTGERVNQPQHF. The CDR3 DNA reads TGCGCCAGCAGTCATCCTACAGGGGAGAGGGTCAATCAGCCCCAGCATTTT.

The J gene is TRBJ2-7, the V gene TRBV30; D unclear. V was trimmed by 6 bases and J by 2 bases, leaving 14 bases between them. The germline V gene encodes CDR1 GTSNPN and CDR2 SVGIG (reference sequence). This CDR3 is 13 amino acids long. The DNA of the CDR3 is TGTGCCTGTTCGGTGGGAAGCCCCTACGAGCAGTACTTC. Translated: CACSVGSPYEQYF.

CDR3 residues: CASSRSGRNNEQFF. CDR3 nucleotide sequence: TGTGCCAGCAGCCGTAGCGGCAGGAACAATGAGCAGTTCTTC. The gene calls are TRBV7-2 and TRBJ2-1, with D possibly TRBD2 on 6 matching bases. CDR3 length: 14 residues. Trimming took 5 bases from V and 5 from J, leaving 13 bases between them. The germline V gene encodes CDR1 SGHTA and CDR2 FQGNSA.